This entry concerns a single T cell receptor beta chain. The repertoire was sequenced with immunoSEQ multiplex PCR; TCRdb's copy has only in-frame clones and lacks some. The data show about 180,000 clones, with approximately 87% seen just once and 20% to 25% held by the top ten. This sample is drawn from a study of blood T cell repertoires in COVID-19. The CDR3 loop spans 13 amino acids. In germline, CDR1 is SGHTA, CDR2 FQGNSA. Trimming took 3 bases from V and 5 from J, leaving 11 bases between them. Sample: peripheral blood. This chain joins TRBV7-2 and TRBJ2-7; a weak D match, TRBD2 (6 bases). This receptor was identified in a man aged 65-85 years with active or convalescent COVID-19. In DNA form, the CDR3 reads TGTGCCAGCAGCTTCCGGGACTTCCACGAGCAGTACTTC. Translated, it gives CASSFRDFHEQYF.